A selection of T cell receptor beta chains follows, all from one sample in a study of sequential checkpoint blockade in melanoma. Measured with immunoSEQ multiplex PCR; TCRdb has only the in-frame clones, and not every one. The profile shows about 18,000 clones, about 25% of them singletons. The specimen was tumor tissue (inferred from file names), collected from a patient given nivolumab and ipilimumab in sequence. These receptors all stem from a human donor with melanoma. CDR3s include the opening cysteine and the closing phenylalanine or tryptophan. The D gene is left open where the match is weak. Clone size is not always given. Where it is, it says once, few, many or a class for expanded clones.

J	V	size	D	CDR3	DNA
TRBJ2-7	TRBV19	NA	TRBD2	CASSIGRSGMEYEQYF	TGTGCCAGTAGTATTGGTCGGAGCGGGATGGAATACGAGCAGTACTTC
TRBJ2-7	TRBV19	NA	TRBD2	CASSQLAGGYEQYF	TGTGCCAGTAGTCAACTAGCGGGGGGTTATGAGCAGTACTTC
TRBJ1-1	TRBV7-6	NA	NA	CASSFGPGGTEAFF	TGTGCCAGCAGCTTCGGACCCGGAGGCACTGAAGCTTTCTTT
TRBJ1-5	TRBV6-8	NA	NA	CASSGVNNQPQHF	TGTGCCAGCAGTGGGGTAAACAATCAGCCCCAGCATTTT
TRBJ2-5	TRBV6-8	NA	TRBD2	CASSYSTSGVKQETQYF	TGTGCCAGCAGTTACTCGACAAGCGGGGTAAAGCAAGAGACCCAGTACTTC
TRBJ2-7	TRBV25-1	NA	TRBD2	CASSQGASGRVSYEQYF	TGTGCCAGCAGCCAAGGGGCTAGCGGGAGGGTTAGCTACGAGCAGTACTTC
TRBJ2-7	TRBV14	NA	NA	CASSSRPGLYEQYF	TGTGCCAGCAGCTCCCGCCCCGGCCTCTACGAGCAGTACTTC
TRBJ2-1	TRBV5-1	NA	NA	CASSDNPLGNEQFF	TGCGCCAGCAGCGATAACCCGTTAGGTAATGAGCAGTTCTTC
TRBJ2-2	TRBV5-1	few	TRBD1	CASSLAPTGPYTGELFF	TGCGCCAGCAGCTTGGCCCCGACAGGGCCTTACACCGGGGAGCTGTTTTTT
TRBJ2-7	TRBV18	NA	TRBD1	CASSPPSGTGTYEQYF	TGTGCCAGCTCACCACCCTCCGGGACAGGGACCTACGAGCAGTACTTC
TRBJ2-2	TRBV6-8	NA	TRBD1	CAINRQGASGELFF	TGTGCCATAAACCGACAGGGGGCCTCCGGGGAGCTGTTTTTT
TRBJ2-1	TRBV2	few	NA	CASRSEVAGNSEQFF	TGTGCCAGCAGGTCAGAGGTAGCCGGGAACAGCGAGCAGTTCTTC
TRBJ2-2	TRBV19	once	NA	CASSIDRTNTGELFF	TGTGCCAGTAGTATAGACAGGACGAACACCGGGGAGCTGTTTTTT
TRBJ2-3	TRBV11-3	NA	NA	CASSHDTGLDTQYF	TGTGCCAGCAGCCACGATACAGGGCTTGATACGCAGTATTTT
TRBJ1-1	TRBV19	once	TRBD1	CASKVQGGLTEAFF	TGTGCCAGCAAAGTTCAGGGGGGGTTAACTGAAGCTTTCTTT
TRBJ2-2	TRBV6-8	NA	NA	CASSDSSTGELFF	TGTGCCAGCAGTGACTCGAGCACCGGGGAGCTGTTTTTT
TRBJ2-7	TRBV2	NA	NA	CASSQTVYEQYF	TGTGCCAGCAGCCAGACGGTATACGAGCAGTACTTC
TRBJ1-1	TRBV28	NA	NA	CASNPNRNTEAFF	TGTGCCAGCAACCCCAACAGGAACACTGAAGCTTTCTTT
TRBJ2-7	TRBV11-1	NA	NA	CASSQMDGTAYEQYF	TGTGCCAGCAGCCAAATGGACGGGACCGCCTACGAGCAGTACTTC
TRBJ2-5	TRBV11-3	NA	TRBD2	CASSFMGLAEETQYF	TGTGCCAGCAGCTTTATGGGACTAGCGGAAGAGACCCAGTACTTC
TRBJ2-7	TRBV7-6	few	TRBD1	CASSMHDRGGYEQYF	TGTGCCAGCAGCATGCATGACAGGGGGGGCTACGAGCAGTACTTC
TRBJ2-7	TRBV16	NA	NA	CASSQLVDGPYEQYF	TGTGCCAGCAGCCAACTGGTAGACGGACCCTACGAGCAGTACTTC
TRBJ2-3	TRBV6-8	few	TRBD2	CASSSASGSYTQYF	TGTGCCAGCAGTTCCGCTAGCGGGAGTTATACGCAGTATTTT
TRBJ2-4	TRBV14	NA	TRBD1	CASSQFKQGAQNIQYF	TGTGCCAGCAGCCAGTTCAAACAGGGGGCGCAAAACATTCAGTACTTC
TRBJ1-1	TRBV12-5	few	TRBD1	CASNEPGTGRNTEAFF	TGTGCCAGCAACGAACCCGGGACAGGGAGGAACACTGAAGCTTTCTTT
TRBJ2-7	TRBV28	few	NA	CASRRLLGEQYF	TGTGCCAGCAGACGACTACTGGGTGAGCAGTACTTC
TRBJ2-1	TRBV5-1	NA	TRBD2	CASSLALRTSGSGEQFF	TGCGCCAGCAGCTTAGCCCTACGGACTAGCGGGAGTGGAGAGCAGTTCTTC
TRBJ2-6	TRBV5-1	NA	TRBD2	CASSLLAGVGGSGANVLTF	TGCGCCAGCAGCTTACTAGCGGGAGTTGGTGGGTCTGGGGCCAACGTCCTGACTTTC
TRBJ2-4	TRBV18	NA	NA	CASSPATGKNIQYF	TGTGCCAGCTCACCAGCCACGGGGAAAAACATTCAGTACTTC
TRBJ2-7	TRBV2	few	NA	CASSLDVGAYEQYF	TGTGCCAGCAGTTTGGACGTAGGCGCCTACGAGCAGTACTTC
TRBJ1-2	TRBV28	NA	NA	CASSSQGYGYTF	TGTGCCAGCAGTTCCCAGGGGTATGGCTACACCTTC
TRBJ2-5	TRBV6-8	NA	NA	CASSYEWRGARIQETQYF	TGTGCCAGCAGTTACGAATGGCGGGGTGCTCGAATCCAAGAGACCCAGTACTTC
TRBJ2-7	TRBV9	NA	NA	CATHPRSGVEQYF	TGTGCCACACATCCTAGATCTGGGGTCGAGCAGTACTTC
TRBJ2-7	TRBV9	few	NA	CASSPLGSLISSSYEQYF	TGTGCCAGCAGCCCCCTTGGTTCCCTTATTTCTAGCTCCTACGAGCAGTACTTC
TRBJ2-6	TRBV11-1	NA	TRBD1	CASSLSGQGKANVLTF	TGTGCCAGCAGCCTATCGGGACAGGGAAAGGCCAACGTCCTGACTTTC
TRBJ1-2	TRBV28	NA	TRBD1	CASKKGQGFGYTF	TGTGCCAGCAAGAAGGGACAGGGATTTGGCTACACCTTC
TRBJ2-3	TRBV4-1	NA	TRBD2	CASSQELAGVFDTQYF	TGCGCCAGCAGCCAAGAACTAGCGGGAGTTTTTGATACGCAGTATTTT
TRBJ1-2	TRBV9	NA	NA	CASSTTGTDYGYTF	TGTGCCAGCAGCACCACCGGGACGGATTATGGCTACACCTTC
TRBJ2-7	TRBV4-1	NA	NA	CASSPIMTPMGDYEQYF	TGCGCCAGCAGCCCTATCATGACTCCCATGGGGGACTACGAGCAGTACTTC
TRBJ1-2	TRBV11-3	few	NA	CASSFLGTENYGYTF	TGTGCCAGCAGCTTTTTGGGCACAGAGAACTATGGCTACACCTTC
TRBJ2-1	TRBV11-3	few	TRBD2	CASSLVAGVYNEQFF	TGTGCCAGCAGCTTAGTCGCGGGGGTATACAATGAGCAGTTCTTC
TRBJ1-1	TRBV15	NA	TRBD1	CATSRHRGQGLNTEAFF	TGTGCCACCAGCAGACACAGGGGACAGGGGCTGAACACTGAAGCTTTCTTT
TRBJ1-6	TRBV29-1	once	TRBD1	CSVRTGSGSPLHF	TGCAGCGTCCGGACAGGGAGTGGTTCACCCCTCCACTTT
TRBJ2-1	TRBV28	few	NA	CASSLMRGGNEQFF	TGTGCCAGCAGTTTAATGAGGGGGGGAAATGAGCAGTTCTTC
TRBJ2-7	TRBV14	NA	TRBD1	CASQLSTGTYEQYF	TGTGCCAGCCAACTCTCGACAGGGACCTACGAGCAGTACTTC
TRBJ1-1	TRBV12-5	once	NA	CASGPGGYTEAFF	TGTGCTAGTGGCCCCGGAGGGTATACTGAAGCTTTCTTT
TRBJ1-2	TRBV27	NA	NA	CASSLSIGGYTF	TGTGCCAGCAGTTTATCGATAGGTGGCTACACCTTC
TRBJ2-7	TRBV19	once	NA	CASTPPGQGSGEQYF	TGTGCCAGTACCCCTCCGGGGCAGGGGAGCGGCGAGCAGTACTTC
TRBJ2-5	TRBV6-8	few	TRBD2	CASSPAEERLAGGGAETQYF	TGTGCCAGCAGCCCGGCCGAGGAGCGACTAGCGGGGGGAGGGGCAGAGACCCAGTACTTC
TRBJ2-2	TRBV28	NA	TRBD1	CASSLPTGVNTGELFF	TGTGCCAGCAGTTTACCCACAGGGGTGAACACCGGGGAGCTGTTTTTT
TRBJ1-1	TRBV18	few	NA	CASSQAPNTEAFF	TGTGCCAGCTCACAAGCACCAAACACTGAAGCTTTCTTT
TRBJ1-3	TRBV12-5	NA	TRBD1	CASGLGTGNGNTIYF	TGTGCTAGTGGTTTGGGGACAGGGAACGGAAACACCATATATTTT
TRBJ2-2	TRBV18	few	NA	CASSPSDTDTGELFF	TGTGCCAGCTCACCATCCGATACGGACACCGGGGAGCTGTTTTTT
TRBJ2-5	TRBV11-3	many	NA	CASSLRPSVLRETQYF	TGTGCCAGCAGCCTCCGTCCTAGCGTCCTAAGGGAGACCCAGTACTTC
TRBJ1-2	TRBV5-1	few	NA	CASSQGDIPYGYTF	TGCGCCAGCAGTCAGGGTGATATTCCCTATGGCTACACCTTC
TRBJ2-3	TRBV11-3	few	NA	CASSLVPEGTDTQYF	TGTGCCAGCAGCTTGGTTCCCGAGGGGACAGATACGCAGTATTTT
TRBJ2-6	TRBV5-1	NA	TRBD1	CASSYIDRGLAGANVLTF	TGCGCCAGCAGCTATATTGACAGGGGGCTCGCGGGGGCCAACGTCCTGACTTTC
TRBJ1-2	TRBV11-3	few	NA	CASSLDRPTNYGYTF	TGTGCCAGCAGCTTAGACCGACCCACTAACTATGGCTACACCTTC
TRBJ1-2	TRBV11-3	few	TRBD1	CASSSRPPGQGNEYGYTF	TGTGCCAGCAGCTCAAGACCTCCGGGACAGGGGAATGAATATGGCTACACCTTC